This T cell receptor (beta chain) was captured by sequencing in a study of blood T cells in healthy people across ages. It was with a sample-barcoded 5' primer and a J-beta primer mix that a second PCR of roughly 7 to 11 cycles was run. TCRdb reprocessed the 5' RACE reads with MiXCR, giving one entry per CDR3 protein. The profile covers 1.5 million to 2 million distinct CDR3 sequences, with around 48% appearing a single time and approximately 2.1% taken by the ten largest. J gave up 1 base and V 3 bases, and 3 bases lay outside the gene matches. This CDR3 comprises 16 residues. CDR1 and CDR2 (germline): LGHNA, YSLEER.

The sequence was collected from a woman in her forties in good health. V is TRBV4-3 and J is TRBJ2-6; TRBD1 aligns across 7 bases. Sequencing was done on a sample of blood. The CDR3 region is CASSHGRGSGANVLTF. Here the CDR3 DNA reads TGCGCCAGCAGCCACGGCAGGGGGTCTGGGGCCAACGTCCTGACTTTC.